The 9 T cell receptor beta chains reported below all come from one sample, sequenced in a study of cytomegalovirus exposure and HLA in healthy donors. It was with 60 Vbeta and 13 Jbeta primers that the PCR ran. The assay was immunoSEQ multiplex PCR, and TCRdb's table has in-frame clones only and misses some. This sample has 150,000 or so clones, with about 73% found just once. Source material: PBMCs. These receptors were collected from a man aged 35-49 years in good health and CMV-seropositive.

CDR3 bases: TGTGCCAGCAGGCCGGAGATGGGTGAGCAGTTCTTC. Encoded protein: CASRPEMGEQFF. The chain recombines TRBV6-1 with TRBJ2-1; D remains ambiguous. This CDR3 is 12 amino acids long. Germline-derived CDR1 and CDR2 are MNHNS and SASEGT. The V end was cut by 6 bases, the J end by 9 bases, with 12 bases between.

The J gene is TRBJ2-7, the V gene TRBV2; 11 bases fit TRBD2. V shed 7 bases and J 6 bases; nucleotides not matched to a gene: 2. Germline CDR1 SNHLY, CDR2 FYNNEI. CDR3 size: 12 residues. The CDR3, as DNA: TGTGCCAGCACCGGACTAGCGGGCGAGCAGTACTTC. This encodes CASTGLAGEQYF.

The rearrangement uses TRBV7-2 and TRBJ2-7, with 10 bases lining up with TRBD2. The V and J ends lost 0 bases and 4 bases, in that order; junction bases with no gene match: 6. CDR3 length: 16 residues. Germline V gives CDR1 SGHTA, CDR2 FQGNSA. CDR3 coding DNA: TGTGCCAGCAGCTTAGCAGGACTAGCGGAGCTATACGAGCAGTACTTC. Amino acid sequence: CASSLAGLAELYEQYF.

This chain connects TRBV19 to TRBJ2-1; perhaps TRBD1 as D (5 bases). V shed 6 bases and J shed 1 base, with 10 bases lying between them. The CDR3 length is 14 residues. Germline loops: CDR1 LNHDA, CDR2 SQIVND (reference sequence). The CDR3 here is CASSGQPSYNEQFF. The CDR3 nucleotides read TGTGCCAGTAGCGGACAACCTTCCTACAATGAGCAGTTCTTC.

The chain links TRBV11-3 to TRBJ2-1, with 9 bases lining up with TRBD2. J lost 2 bases, V lost 6 bases, and 14 bases had no gene match. This CDR3 comprises 18 residues. Germline V gene lookup returns CDR1 SGHNT and CDR2 YENEEA. CDR3 in amino acids: CASSSRASGKIPYNEQFF. The CDR3 DNA sequence: TGTGCCAGCAGTTCCAGGGCTAGCGGGAAGATACCCTACAATGAGCAGTTCTTC.

The V and J genes are TRBV9 and TRBJ2-7, with 11 bases identical to TRBD2. From germline, CDR1 is SGDLS and CDR2 YYNGEE. The V gene end was trimmed by 3 bases and the J gene end by 6 bases; junction bases not matched to a gene: 5. The CDR3 extends over 14 amino acids. CDR3 residues: CASSEGSGRAEQYF. CDR3 bases: TGTGCCAGCAGCGAAGGTAGCGGGAGGGCCGAGCAGTACTTC.

V is TRBV18 and J is TRBJ1-5; perhaps TRBD1 as D (5 bases). V was cut by 6 bases and J by 0 bases, with 12 bases left in between. Germline V lookup: CDR1 KGHSH, CDR2 LQKENI. This CDR3 has 15 amino acids. CDR3 loop: CASSVAGNSNQPQHF. CDR3 nucleotides: TGTGCCAGCTCCGTCGCAGGGAATAGCAATCAGCCCCAGCATTTT.

The V gene is TRBV10-1, the J gene TRBJ1-5; 8 bases line up with TRBD1. CDR3 length: 19 residues. Germline assignment: CDR1 WNHNN and CDR2 SYGVQD (reference sequence). J lost 6 bases, V lost 5 bases, and 21 bases had no gene match. CDR3 loop: CASSPQPIDRGVGCQPQHF. The CDR3 DNA reads as TGCGCCAGCAGTCCTCAACCTATAGACAGGGGCGTGGGTTGTCAGCCCCAGCATTTT.

This chain links TRBV11-3 with TRBJ1-1; D is unresolved. V gave up 3 bases and J gave up 11 bases, with 10 bases separating them. CDR3 length: 11 amino acids. Germline CDR1 reads SGHNT; CDR2 reads YENEEA. DNA for the CDR3: TGTGCCAGCAGCTTTTGGGGAGACGCTTTCTTT. This sequence encodes CASSFWGDAFF.